Shown below are 27 T cell receptor beta chains from a single sample sequenced in a study of OX40 agonist ivuxolimab in advanced cancers. Libraries were prepared by immunoSEQ multiplex PCR; TCRdb keeps only in-frame clonotypes and omits some of them. The sample shows approximately 90,000 clones, 75% to 90% of them seen only once. Sample: CD4+ or CD8+ T cells sorted from blood, taken in a trial of the OX40 agonist ivuxolimab. The receptors shown here come from an adult with an advanced solid tumor such as melanoma, head and neck, liver or kidney cancer.

The chain recombines TRBV4-3 with TRBJ2-1; possibly TRBD1 or TRBD2 for D (6 bases each). The CDR3 runs to 16 residues. Trimming took off 0 bases at V and 5 bases at J, with 14 bases between the two ends. CDR1 and CDR2 (germline): LGHNA, YSLEER. The CDR3 DNA follows: TGCGCCAGCAGCCAAGATATGCGGGACAACCACAATGAGCAGTTCTTC. Its translation is CASSQDMRDNHNEQFF.

The chain combines TRBV5-1 with TRBJ2-3; D possibly corresponds to TRBD2 (5 bases). V was cut by 2 bases and J by 6 bases, with 16 bases left in between. CDR3 length: 15 amino acids. Germline V CDR1 and CDR2: SGHRS, YFSETQ. The CDR3: CASSFGLAGQDTQYF. As DNA, the CDR3 is TGCGCCAGCAGCTTCGGGCTAGCAGGCCAGGATACGCAGTATTTT.

The rearrangement links TRBV5-1 to TRBJ2-3, with 8 positions matching TRBD1. Losses at the gene ends were 5 bases for V and 6 bases for J; bases not matched to a gene: 11. The germline V gene has CDR1 SGHRS and CDR2 YFSETQ. The CDR3 is 15 residues long. CDR3 nucleotide sequence: TGCGCCAGCAGGGGGGACGGACAGGGATACGATACGCAGTATTTT. This sequence encodes CASRGDGQGYDTQYF.

J is TRBJ2-3 and V is TRBV11-2; the D gene is possibly TRBD2 (6 bases). The CDR3 is 14 amino acids. The V end lost 3 bases, the J end lost 10 bases, and 17 bases lay between the germline ends. The germline gives CDR1 SGHAT, CDR2 FQNNGV. The CDR3 DNA sequence: TGTGCCAGCAGCTTGAGGGGCCTGACTAGTGCGCAGTATTTT. Protein sequence: CASSLRGLTSAQYF.

The CDR3 protein is CASSGQADPADSNQPQHF. CDR3 nucleotides: TGTGCCAGCTCAGGACAGGCCGACCCTGCTGATAGCAATCAGCCCCAGCATTTT. The rearrangement uses TRBV18 and TRBJ1-5; 7 bases match TRBD1. The J segment lost 0 bases and the V segment lost 5 bases, leaving 13 bases of the junction unmatched. CDR1 and CDR2 (germline): KGHSH, LQKENI. CDR3 length: 18 amino acids.

This chain links TRBV30 with TRBJ2-1, with 10 bases aligning to TRBD2. CDR3 length: 15 amino acids. V shed 7 bases and J 2 bases; nucleotides not matched to a gene: 8. Germline V gene sequence: CDR1 GTSNPN, CDR2 SVGIG (reference sequence). The CDR3 spells CASKTGLAAYNEQFF. CDR3 coding DNA: TGTGCCTCTAAAACCGGACTAGCGGCCTACAATGAGCAGTTCTTC. The variable domain in full, with the rest retrieved from reference TRBV30 and TRBJ2-1, is SQTIHQWPATLVQPVGSPLSLECTVEGTSNPNLYWYRQAAGRGLQLLFYSVGIGQISSEVPQNLSASRPQDRQFILSSKKLLLSDSGFYLCASKTGLAAYNEQFFGPGTRLTVL.

This chain connects TRBV5-1 to TRBJ2-7; D is tentatively TRBD1 or TRBD2 (5 bases each). The V gene's germline CDR1 is SGHRS and CDR2 YFSETQ. The CDR3 is made up of 14 amino acids. V lost 1 base and J 5 bases, leaving 13 bases between the germline ends. In DNA, the CDR3 is TGCGCCAGCAGCTTGCGCTCAAGGGACGACGAGCAGTACTTC. Its protein is CASSLRSRDDEQYF.

This chain links TRBV14 with TRBJ1-2; 7 bases map to TRBD1. The CDR3 contains 13 residues. In germline, CDR1 is SGHDN, CDR2 FVKESK. V gave up 8 bases and J gave up 8 bases; unmatched junction bases: 11. CDR3 bases: TGTGCCAGCGCCGGATTACAGGGGAGGGGCTACACCTTC. Protein: CASAGLQGRGYTF.

V and J are TRBV5-6 and TRBJ2-3, with D possibly being TRBD1 (6 bases). This CDR3 has 14 amino acids. Trimming pared 4 bases from V and 0 bases from J, leaving 9 bases between. CDR1 is SGHDT, CDR2 YYEEEE, per germline. This CDR3 reads CASSPQGSTDTQYF. DNA of the CDR3: TGTGCCAGCAGCCCACAGGGAAGCACAGATACGCAGTATTTT.

V is TRBV15 and J is TRBJ2-3; either TRBD1 or TRBD2 may fit D (5 bases each). The CDR3 runs to 15 residues. V was cut by 5 bases and J by 2 bases, with 14 bases left in between. From germline, CDR1 is LNHNV and CDR2 YYDKDF (reference sequence). The CDR3 region is CATSYEGPPTDTQYF. The CDR3 DNA reads TGTGCCACCAGCTATGAGGGGCCCCCCACAGATACGCAGTATTTT.

This chain uses TRBV7-9 with TRBJ2-1, with 8 bases fitting TRBD1. The germline gives CDR1 SEHNR, CDR2 FQNEAQ (reference sequence). The CDR3 consists of 18 residues. The trim removed 3 bases at V and 1 base at J, leaving 11 bases unmatched. In DNA, the CDR3 is TGTGCCAGCAGCTTCGAACTTGGGACAGGTTTGTCCTACAATGAGCAGTTCTTC. Amino acid sequence: CASSFELGTGLSYNEQFF. The variable domain in full, completed from reference TRBV7-9 and TRBJ2-1, reads DTGVSQNPRHKITKRGQNVTFRCDPISEHNRLYWYRQTLGQGPEFLTYFQNEAQLEKSRLLSDRFSAERPKGSFSTLEIQRTEQGDSAMYLCASSFELGTGLSYNEQFFGPGTRLTVL.

The chain recombines TRBV6-5 with TRBJ2-5; D is tentatively TRBD1 or TRBD2 (5 bases each). Germline V lookup: CDR1 MNHEY, CDR2 SVGAGI. The ends were cut back, 6 bases at V and 2 bases at J, with 13 bases in the middle. This CDR3 contains 14 residues. The CDR3 protein is CASSPTGLQETQYF. The CDR3 bases are TGTGCCAGCAGCCCGACGGGGCTACAAGAGACCCAGTACTTC.

V is TRBV19 and J is TRBJ1-6; TRBD1 is a possible D gene (6 bases). Germline V lookup: CDR1 LNHDA, CDR2 SQIVND (reference sequence). This CDR3 has 14 residues. Deletions cut 4 bases from V and 6 bases from J, with 10 bases between. CDR3 amino acids: CASSTQGSNSPLHF. The CDR3 bases are TGTGCCAGTAGTACACAGGGTAGTAATTCACCCCTCCACTTT.

DNA of the CDR3: TGTGCCAGCAGTTCCGGGGGACTGCCCCTAGGCGGGGAGCTGTTTTTT. This gives the protein CASSSGGLPLGGELFF. The chain uses TRBV6-5 and TRBJ2-2; TRBD2 might be the D (6 bases). The germline V and J ends were trimmed by 4 bases and 7 bases, with 19 bases remaining between them. The V gene's germline CDR1 is MNHEY and CDR2 SVGAGI. This CDR3 spans 16 amino acids.

This chain links TRBV27 with TRBJ2-2; either TRBD1 or TRBD2 may fit D (5 bases each). The CDR3 covers 16 residues. V was pared by 3 bases and J by 6 bases, with 17 bases between. The V gene's germline CDR1 is MNHEY and CDR2 SMNVEV (reference sequence). The CDR3 region is CASSFLRGVDSGELFF. The DNA for the CDR3 is TGTGCCAGCAGTTTTCTCCGGGGCGTAGACTCCGGGGAGCTGTTTTTT.

The chain has TRBV30 and TRBJ1-3; the D gene is possibly TRBD1 (6 bases). Deletions cut 4 bases from V and 1 base from J, with 11 bases between. Germline-derived CDR1 and CDR2 are GTSNPN and SVGIG (reference sequence). The CDR3 length is 14 residues. The chain's CDR3 is CAWNSRGSGNTIYF. The CDR3 bases are TGTGCCTGGAACAGCAGGGGATCTGGAAACACCATATATTTT. The variable domain in full, completed from reference TRBV30 and TRBJ1-3, reads SQTIHQWPATLVQPVGSPLSLECTVEGTSNPNLYWYRQAAGRGLQLLFYSVGIGQISSEVPQNLSASRPQDRQFILSSKKLLLSDSGFYLCAWNSRGSGNTIYFGEGSWLTVV.

V and J are TRBV30 and TRBJ2-4; D remains ambiguous. Deletions cut 8 bases from V and 2 bases from J, with 16 bases between. The germline V gene encodes CDR1 GTSNPN and CDR2 SVGIG (reference sequence). The CDR3 loop spans 14 amino acids. CDR3 amino acids: CAVTSSGTKNIQYF. CDR3 DNA sequence: TGTGCCGTTACCTCAAGTGGGACCAAAAACATTCAGTACTTC.

The rearrangement uses TRBV6-5 and TRBJ2-7; 9 nucleotides line up with TRBD2. The CDR3 runs to 13 residues. CDR1 and CDR2 from the germline V gene are MNHEY and SVGAGI. The CDR3 spells CAARAGGGYEQYF. As DNA, the CDR3 is TGTGCAGCAAGGGCGGGAGGGGGATACGAGCAGTACTTC.

This clone was recorded once. The chain couples TRBV28 to TRBJ1-5; D is perhaps TRBD1 (6 bases). CDR1 is MDHEN, CDR2 SYDVKM, per germline. The V gene lost 2 bases and the J gene lost 7 bases, with 12 bases spanning the gap. There are 14 residues in the CDR3. The CDR3 DNA sequence: TGTGCCAGCAGTTTACCAGGGGCAGAACAGCCCCAGCATTTT. Its translation is CASSLPGAEQPQHF.

CDR3 bases: TGTGCCAGCAGCCCGATGGGACAGGGTTATGCTGAAGCTTTCTTT. Its protein product is CASSPMGQGYAEAFF. The rearrangement joins TRBV4-2 to TRBJ1-1; 9 bases line up with TRBD1. The trim removed 4 bases at V and 6 bases at J, leaving 9 bases unmatched. This CDR3 is 15 amino acids long. Germline lookup yields CDR1 LGHNA and CDR2 YNFKEQ.

The chain couples TRBV2 to TRBJ1-1, with 7 bases fitting TRBD1. This CDR3 contains 13 residues. Germline loops: CDR1 SNHLY, CDR2 FYNNEI. V dropped 6 bases and J dropped 4; count of bases not matched to a gene: 5. The chain's CDR3 is CASRDRLGTEAFF. In DNA, the CDR3 is TGTGCCAGCAGGGACAGGTTGGGCACTGAAGCTTTCTTT.

The chain links TRBV30 to TRBJ2-7; TRBD2 is a possible D gene (5 bases). This CDR3 contains 13 residues. Germline assignment: CDR1 GTSNPN and CDR2 SVGIG (reference sequence). Trimming shortened V by 8 bases and J by 0 bases, and 14 bases separated the two germline ends. The CDR3 here is CANGMGASYEQYF. CDR3 nucleotides: TGTGCCAATGGGATGGGAGCCTCCTACGAGCAGTACTTC.

This chain links TRBV5-8 with TRBJ1-5; perhaps TRBD1 as D (6 bases). CDR1 is SGHTS and CDR2 is YDEGEE in the germline V gene. The CDR3 covers 18 residues. V lost 0 bases to trimming and J lost 3 bases, with 19 bases between them. CDR3 DNA: TGTGCCAGCAGCTTGGTTTTAGGGACAAGTCCCGACAATCAGCCCCAGCATTTT. Translated, it gives CASSLVLGTSPDNQPQHF.

The V gene is TRBV10-3, the J gene TRBJ2-5, with D maybe TRBD1 (5 bases). V was trimmed by 6 bases and J by 5 bases, leaving 7 bases between them. Germline lookup yields CDR1 ENHRY and CDR2 SYGVKD. The CDR3 has 11 amino acids. DNA for the CDR3: TGTGCCATCAGAAAGGGGGAGACCCAGTACTTC. This sequence encodes CAIRKGETQYF.

The count of this clone is one. The V call is TRBV9, the J call TRBJ2-5, with TRBD2 matching 9 bases. This CDR3 spans 15 amino acids. Germline V CDR1 and CDR2: SGDLS, YYNGEE. V was pared by 5 bases and J by 1 base, with 6 bases of the junction left unmatched. The CDR3 coding sequence is TGTGCCAGCAGTAAACTAGCGGGTATCCAAGAGACCCAGTACTTC. This encodes CASSKLAGIQETQYF.

The genes are TRBV5-1 and TRBJ2-2, with TRBD1 matching 8 bases. This CDR3 has 16 residues. The trim removed 0 bases at V and 6 bases at J, leaving 7 bases unmatched. Germline lookup yields CDR1 SGHRS and CDR2 YFSETQ. The CDR3 reads CASSLGSRGQAGELFF. The CDR3 nucleotides are TGCGCCAGCAGCTTGGGGTCCAGGGGGCAGGCCGGGGAGCTGTTTTTT.

This chain links TRBV28 with TRBJ1-5; 8 bases align to TRBD1. The junction had 4 bases not matched to a gene; V was cut back by 5 bases and J by 1 base. The CDR3 is 15 amino acids. Germline values: CDR1 MDHEN, CDR2 SYDVKM. The CDR3 spells CASSPRTGSNQPQHF. The CDR3 nucleotides are TGTGCCAGCAGTCCGAGGACAGGGAGCAATCAGCCCCAGCATTTT.